The 30 T cell receptor beta chains in this list originate from one sample, sequenced in a study of blood T cell repertoires in COVID-19. The repertoire was sequenced with immunoSEQ multiplex PCR; TCRdb's copy has only in-frame clones and lacks some. The sample has roughly 51,000 clones, roughly 84% seen once. The sample was peripheral blood. The origin of the receptors is a man aged 50 to 60 with active COVID-19.

V usage is TRBV15 and J usage is TRBJ1-5, with D uncertain. The V end was cut by 4 bases, the J end by 4 bases, with 8 bases between. Germline V lookup: CDR1 LNHNV, CDR2 YYDKDF (reference sequence). This CDR3 is built from 13 residues. In DNA form, the CDR3 reads TGTGCCACCAGCATTGGAGGGAATCAGCCCCAGCATTTT. Translation: CATSIGGNQPQHF.

The J gene is TRBJ1-1, the V gene TRBV25-1, with 7 bases that match TRBD1. V was clipped by 4 bases and J by 3 bases; unmatched bases: 8. The CDR3 consists of 15 residues. Germline loops: CDR1 MGHDK, CDR2 SYGVNS. The CDR3 nucleotides are TGTGCCAGCAGTGCACTAAACAGGGGTGACACTGAAGCTTTCTTT. This codes for CASSALNRGDTEAFF.

The V and J genes are TRBV27 and TRBJ2-3, with 7 nucleotides matching TRBD1. This CDR3 region has 13 residues. The germline V gene has CDR1 MNHEY and CDR2 SMNVEV (reference sequence). The trim removed 5 bases at V and 6 bases at J, leaving 5 bases unmatched. The CDR3 loop is CASSTGARDTQYF. The CDR3, as DNA: TGTGCCAGCAGTACAGGGGCGCGGGATACGCAGTATTTT.

V gene TRBV7-2 combines with J gene TRBJ2-4; possibly TRBD1 for D (5 bases). Germline V gene sequence: CDR1 SGHTA, CDR2 FQGNSA. The V gene lost 3 bases and the J gene lost 9 bases, with 12 bases spanning the gap. This CDR3 has 13 residues. The DNA for the CDR3 is TGTGCCAGCAGCTTTTCAGGGTACGGCATTCAGTACTTC. It yields the protein CASSFSGYGIQYF.

V is TRBV11-2 and J is TRBJ2-7; D may be TRBD1 (6 bases). This CDR3 comprises 15 residues. With 1 base removed from V and 0 bases from J, the gap between germline ends came to 10 bases. Looked up from germline, CDR1 is SGHAT and CDR2 is FQNNGV. The CDR3 loop is CASSLGQGPSYEQYF. The CDR3 bases are TGTGCCAGCAGCTTAGGGCAGGGGCCCTCCTACGAGCAGTACTTC.

Turning to this clone: One junction end disagrees with the germline gene, perhaps due to a read error. The chain is built from TRBV7-7 and TRBJ2-2; 8 bases map to TRBD2. Germline V gene lookup returns CDR1 SSHAT and CDR2 FNYEAQ (reference sequence). The CDR3 totals 15 residues. CDR3 region: CASSPAGGPTGELFF. DNA for the CDR3: TGTGCTAGCAGCCCCGCGGGGGGTCCCACCGGGGAGCTGTTTTTT.

The V and J genes are TRBV6-4 and TRBJ1-5; D is ambiguous. Germline assignment: CDR1 MRHNA and CDR2 SNTAGT. CDR3 length: 17 residues. Deletions cut 0 bases from V and 5 bases from J, with 17 bases between. CDR3 DNA sequence: TGTGCCAGCAGTGACTCATCTTGGATGAGGGATCATCAGCCCCAGCATTTT. Its protein product is CASSDSSWMRDHQPQHF.

The rearrangement links TRBV7-9 to TRBJ1-4; 11 positions match TRBD1. Germline V gives CDR1 SEHNR, CDR2 FQNEAQ (reference sequence). J was trimmed by 8 bases and V by 11 bases; bases with no gene match: 4. The CDR3 is 12 amino acids. The CDR3 DNA reads TGTGCCGGACAGGGGGCCGGGGAAAAACTGTTTTTT. It is translated as CAGQGAGEKLFF.

Details on this clone: This sample includes further DNA sequences coding for the same CDR3. The chain joins TRBV7-2 to TRBJ1-2; 9 bases agree with TRBD1. The CDR3 covers 15 residues. Germline V gene data show CDR1 as SGHTA and CDR2 as FQGNSA. Losses at the gene ends were 5 bases for V and 0 bases for J; bases not matched to a gene: 4. CDR3 coding DNA: TGTGCCAGCAGCCCCCGGACAGGGGCTAACTATGGCTACACCTTC. This encodes CASSPRTGANYGYTF.

The chain joins TRBV6-2 or TRBV6-3 to TRBJ2-1; possibly TRBD1 for D (5 bases). Deletions cut 4 bases from V and 4 bases from J, with 11 bases between. This CDR3 has 14 amino acids. The V gene's germline CDR1 is MNHEY and CDR2 SVGEGT. CDR3 region: CASSLTDPYNEQFF. CDR3 nucleotide sequence: TGTGCCAGCAGTTTGACAGATCCGTACAATGAGCAGTTCTTC.

The genes are TRBV19 and TRBJ1-4; 7 bases are a match to TRBD1. Germline V gene data show CDR1 as LNHDA and CDR2 as SQIVND (reference sequence). The junction had 11 bases not matched to a gene; V was cut back by 7 bases and J by 3 bases. The CDR3 extends over 16 amino acids. Here the CDR3 DNA reads TGTGCCAGTAAGGGCGACAGGGCGGAGGCTAATGAAAAACTGTTTTTT. Its protein product is CASKGDRAEANEKLFF. The full variable domain, with the rest looked up from reference TRBV19 and TRBJ1-4, is DGGITQSPKYLFRKEGQNVTLSCEQNLNHDAMYWYRQDPGQGLRLIYYSQIVNDFQKGDIAEGYSVSREKKESFPLTVTSAQKNPTAFYLCASKGDRAEANEKLFFGSGTQLSVL.

The rearrangement links TRBV7-8 to TRBJ1-6; 8 nucleotides align to TRBD1. The CDR3 length is 14 residues. The germline gives CDR1 SGHVS, CDR2 FQNEAQ. Trimming at V came to 5 bases and at J to 10 bases, leaving 7 bases not matched to a gene. CDR3 in amino acids: CASSPVGTGSPLHF. The CDR3 DNA follows: TGTGCCAGCAGCCCCGTAGGGACAGGATCACCCCTCCACTTT.

The rearrangement uses TRBV5-5 and TRBJ1-1; D may be TRBD1 (5 bases). Germline-derived CDR1 and CDR2 are SGHKS and YYEKEE (reference sequence). Trimming pared 3 bases from V and 3 bases from J, leaving 15 bases between. CDR3 length equals 15 residues. In nucleotides, the CDR3 is TGTGCCAGCAGCTGGACATTCTCGGGGGACACTGAAGCTTTCTTT. Protein: CASSWTFSGDTEAFF.

J is TRBJ1-3 and V is TRBV10-2; D uncertain. This CDR3 comprises 16 residues. CDR1 WSHSY and CDR2 SAAADI come from the germline V gene. Between the trimmed V and J ends, which lost 2 bases and 1 base, there was a span of 12 bases. CDR3 region: CASSEVGGLSGNTIYF. CDR3 DNA: TGCGCCAGCAGTGAGGTTGGCGGATTATCTGGAAACACCATATATTTT.

V is TRBV7-9 and J is TRBJ2-1, with TRBD1 matching over 9 bases. Germline V CDR1 and CDR2: SEHNR, FQNEAQ (reference sequence). CDR3 length equals 14 residues. Germline trimming cut 3 bases from V and 8 bases from J; bases unmatched to any gene: 5. Written as DNA, the CDR3 is TGTGCCAGCAGCTTGGACAGGGGATCCCATGAGCAGTTCTTC. It translates to CASSLDRGSHEQFF.

The V gene is TRBV6-5, the J gene TRBJ1-2; D is uncertain. V was cut by 4 bases and J by 5 bases, with 8 bases left in between. Germline CDR1 and CDR2: MNHEY and SVGAGI. This CDR3 contains 12 residues. The CDR3 sequence: CASSLAGYGYTF. DNA of the CDR3: TGTGCCAGCAGTTTAGCGGGGTATGGCTACACCTTC.

This clone came up once. The V gene is TRBV20-1, the J gene TRBJ1-6, with a possible D match to TRBD1 (5 bases). The germline CDR1 and CDR2 sequences are DFQATT and SNEGSKA (reference sequence). Trimming removed 3 bases at V and 12 bases at J, with 18 bases between. This CDR3 region has 14 residues. The CDR3, as DNA: TGCAGTGCTAGTCAGCCAGGGTCTATTCGACCCCTCCACTTT. Encoded protein: CSASQPGSIRPLHF.

The CDR3 loop is CATSRERTTGEKYEQYF. The CDR3 DNA follows: TGTGCCACCAGCAGGGAAAGGACCACAGGGGAGAAATACGAGCAGTACTTC. The chain joins TRBV15 to TRBJ2-7, with 7 nucleotides matching TRBD1. Germline trimming cut 3 bases from V and 4 bases from J; bases unmatched to any gene: 15. Germline loops: CDR1 LNHNV, CDR2 YYDKDF (reference sequence). This CDR3 is 17 amino acids long.

The V and J genes are TRBV2 and TRBJ1-2; 11 bases are a match to TRBD1. The V gene's germline CDR1 is SNHLY and CDR2 FYNNEI. V was clipped by 7 bases and J by 7 bases; unmatched bases: 8. The CDR3 covers 14 residues. Written as DNA, the CDR3 is TGTGCCAGCAAACTGGACAGGGGGCTCGGTGGCTACACCTTC. This gives the protein CASKLDRGLGGYTF.

This clone was found once. The gene calls are TRBV5-1 and TRBJ2-3; D unclear. Germline lookup yields CDR1 SGHRS and CDR2 YFSETQ. This CDR3 spans 13 amino acids. V gave up 0 bases and J gave up 3 bases, with 5 bases separating them. CDR3 bases: TGCGCCAGCAGCTTGGGGGCAACAGATACGCAGTATTTT. Amino acids: CASSLGATDTQYF. The variable domain in full, with the rest retrieved from reference TRBV5-1 and TRBJ2-3, is KAGVTQTPRYLIKTRGQQVTLSCSPISGHRSVSWYQQTPGQGLQFLFEYFSETQRNKGNFPGRFSGRQFSNSRSEMNVSTLELGDSALYLCASSLGATDTQYFGPGTRLTVL.

The chain recombines TRBV7-2 with TRBJ2-7, with 11 bases that match TRBD1. The CDR3 contains 17 residues. V was clipped by 5 bases and J by 4 bases; unmatched bases: 13. The germline V gene encodes CDR1 SGHTA and CDR2 FQGNSA. The CDR3 bases are TGTGCCAGCAGCCCCCGGGACCGGGACAGGGGGGGATACGAGCAGTACTTC. This codes for CASSPRDRDRGGYEQYF.

The rearrangement joins TRBV29-1 to TRBJ2-7, with D possibly TRBD1 on 6 matching bases. Germline CDR1 is SQVTM and CDR2 is ANQGSEA. Trimming cost V 2 bases and J 2 bases, with 10 bases left between them. This CDR3 spans 13 amino acids. In DNA, the CDR3 is TGCAGCGTTGAAATTGGGACAACCTACGAGCAGTACTTC. This translates into CSVEIGTTYEQYF.

V and J are TRBV10-3 and TRBJ2-5; no clear D. CDR1 and CDR2 from the germline V gene are ENHRY and SYGVKD. Trimming shortened V by 3 bases and J by 7 bases, and 12 bases separated the two germline ends. CDR3 length: 13 amino acids. The DNA of the CDR3 is TGTGCCATCAGTGAAGACCTGAGAGGGACCCAGTACTTC. Translating gives CAISEDLRGTQYF.

The chain carries TRBV11-2 and TRBJ2-7; perhaps TRBD1 as D (5 bases). Germline assignment: CDR1 SGHAT and CDR2 FQNNGV. V lost 1 base, J lost 0 bases, and 13 bases lay in between. There are 16 residues in the CDR3. The CDR3 loop reads CASSLGFRVSSYEQYF. The DNA of the CDR3 is TGTGCCAGCAGCTTAGGGTTCAGGGTGAGCTCCTACGAGCAGTACTTC.

The chain is built from TRBV5-6 and TRBJ1-2; D gene uncertain. The CDR3 spans 13 residues. The germline V gene has CDR1 SGHDT and CDR2 YYEEEE. Trimming removed 1 base at V and 0 bases at J, with 4 bases between. This CDR3 is CASSLRANYGYTF. For the CDR3, the DNA is TGTGCCAGCAGCTTGCGGGCTAACTATGGCTACACCTTC.

The V call is TRBV7-2, the J call TRBJ1-2, with D possibly TRBD1 on 5 matching bases. The ends were cut back, 1 base at V and 8 bases at J, with 14 bases in the middle. The germline V gene has CDR1 SGHTA and CDR2 FQGNSA. The CDR3 sequence is 14 residues long. The CDR3 DNA sequence: TGTGCCAGCAGCTTAGGCCAGGGATCGAGGGGCTACACCTTC. Translation gives CASSLGQGSRGYTF. The full variable domain, with the rest looked up from reference TRBV7-2 and TRBJ1-2, is GAGVSQSPSNKVTEKGKDVELRCDPISGHTALYWYRQSLGQGLEFLIYFQGNSAPDKSGLPSDRFSAERTGGSVSTLTIQRTQQEDSAVYLCASSLGQGSRGYTFGSGTRLTVV.

The chain is built from TRBV6-4 and TRBJ2-2; 8 positions agree with TRBD1. V dropped 4 bases and J dropped 4; count of bases not matched to a gene: 8. This CDR3 contains 16 residues. Germline V gene sequence: CDR1 MRHNA, CDR2 SNTAGT. The CDR3 nucleotides read TGTGCCAGCAGTGCCAGGGGGCCCCCTAGCACCGGGGAGCTGTTTTTT. It translates to CASSARGPPSTGELFF.

This sequence joins TRBV5-4 and TRBJ2-7; 7 bases are a match to TRBD1. Germline CDR1 is SGHNT and CDR2 is YYREEE (reference sequence). The CDR3 loop spans 14 amino acids. After removal of 4 bases from V and 3 bases from J, the junction contained 7 bases not matched to a gene. The CDR3 is CASSPSGDSYEQYF. In DNA, the CDR3 is TGTGCCAGCAGCCCCTCCGGGGACAGCTACGAGCAGTACTTC.

V is TRBV6-1 and J is TRBJ1-5; D remains unclear. The V gene's germline CDR1 is MNHNS and CDR2 SASEGT. The CDR3 has 16 amino acids. Between the trimmed V and J ends, which lost 2 bases and 2 bases, there was a span of 13 bases. The CDR3 reads CASSEFLGSGNQPQHF. CDR3 nucleotides: TGTGCCAGCAGTGAATTTTTAGGGAGCGGCAATCAGCCCCAGCATTTT.

This clone appeared a single time. This sequence joins TRBV2 and TRBJ2-3; TRBD2 agrees at 10 bases. The germline V gene has CDR1 SNHLY and CDR2 FYNNEI. The junction had 4 bases not matched to a gene; V was cut back by 7 bases and J by 0 bases. This CDR3 region has 15 residues. This CDR3 reads CASNKLAGSTDTQYF. In DNA, the CDR3 is TGTGCCAGCAACAAACTAGCGGGGAGCACAGATACGCAGTATTTT.